This T cell receptor (beta chain) was identified during a study of blood T cells in healthy people across ages. PCR was performed a second time for about 6 to 12 cycles using a sample-barcoded 5' primer and a J-beta primer mix. TCRdb itself ran the 5' RACE reads through MiXCR, one entry per CDR3 protein. The repertoire consists of over a million distinct CDR3 sequences, with about 45% occurring once and the leading ten covering around 4%. The study's findings and limits: While age rose, TCR beta diversity per million T cells dropped in a roughly linear way.

This clonotype was seen a handful of times. Its antigen remains unidentified. V lost 6 bases and J lost 5; bases outside the gene matches: 9. Per the germline V gene, CDR1 is DFQATT and CDR2 is SNEGSKA (reference sequence). This CDR3 spans 13 amino acids. The origin of this receptor is a woman between 18 and 30 years old in good health. The V gene is TRBV20-1, the J gene TRBJ2-5, with 7 bases that match TRBD2. Material for sequencing was blood. CDR3 sequence (DNA): TGCAGTGCCGGAAAAATCGGGGGGGAGACCCAGTACTTC. It codes for CSAGKIGGETQYF.